One sample yielded the 8 T cell receptor beta chains listed below, sequenced in a study of blood T cell repertoires in COVID-19. Generated by immunoSEQ multiplex PCR, the TCRdb table keeps only in-frame clones and is missing some. The data show about 170,000 clones, around nine tenths seen once. Material for sequencing was peripheral blood. The receptor set was obtained from a man between 65 and 85 years old with acute or convalescent COVID-19.

The J gene is TRBJ1-6, the V gene TRBV28; 8 bases agree with TRBD1. The V gene end was trimmed by 6 bases and the J gene end by 13 bases; junction bases not matched to a gene: 5. The length of the CDR3 is 12 residues. The germline CDR1 and CDR2 sequences are MDHEN and SYDVKM. CDR3 coding DNA: TGTGCCAGCAGCTCACAGGGGGTCCCCCTCCACTTT. Protein product: CASSSQGVPLHF.

In this sample, this clone turned up once. The chain has TRBV7-9 and TRBJ1-5, with 9 bases that match TRBD1. In germline, CDR1 is SEHNR, CDR2 FQNEAQ (reference sequence). The CDR3 consists of 14 residues. Trimming took 6 bases from V and 7 from J; bases not matched to a gene: 7. The CDR3 sequence: CASSQTGGVQPQHF. Written as DNA, the CDR3 is TGTGCCAGCAGTCAAACAGGGGGCGTGCAGCCCCAGCATTTT.

This sequence joins TRBV11-2 and TRBJ2-7, with a weak D call TRBD2 (5 bases). V was cut by 0 bases and J by 7 bases, with 7 bases left in between. Germline V lookup: CDR1 SGHAT, CDR2 FQNNGV. This CDR3 comprises 12 residues. CDR3 sequence: CASSLEGGEQYF. The CDR3 DNA is TGTGCCAGCAGCTTAGAGGGCGGGGAGCAGTACTTC.

The CDR3 sequence: CNGARGTGEGYTF. As DNA, the CDR3 is TGTAACGGGGCCAGGGGGACAGGGGAAGGCTACACCTTC. The V call is TRBV19, the J call TRBJ1-2; TRBD1 matches 10 bases. The germline V gene encodes CDR1 LNHDA and CDR2 SQIVND (reference sequence). The CDR3 consists of 13 residues.

The chain carries TRBV10-3 and TRBJ1-4; the D gene is possibly TRBD1 (6 bases). The CDR3 has 16 residues. V was clipped by 4 bases and J by 8 bases, with 20 bases between them. CDR1 is ENHRY and CDR2 is SYGVKD in the germline V gene. Here the CDR3 DNA reads TGTGCCATCAGTGGAACTCCGAGGGGGGGCGACGAAAAACTGTTTTTT. It is translated as CAISGTPRGGDEKLFF.

The gene calls are TRBV7-9 and TRBJ2-3; TRBD2 agrees at 12 bases. The V gene's germline CDR1 is SEHNR and CDR2 FQNEAQ (reference sequence). V lost 4 bases, J lost 2 bases, and 10 bases stayed unmatched. The length of the CDR3 is 18 residues. CDR3 sequence: CASSYPPRLAGDTDTQYF. The CDR3 nucleotides read TGTGCCAGCAGCTATCCCCCCCGACTAGCGGGGGACACAGATACGCAGTATTTT.

The chain recombines TRBV28 with TRBJ2-3, with D hard to call. This CDR3 has 12 amino acids. V was trimmed by 4 bases and J by 7 bases, leaving 9 bases between them. CDR1 is MDHEN and CDR2 is SYDVKM in the germline V gene. This chain's CDR3 is CASSSRRYTQYF. The CDR3, as DNA: TGTGCCAGCAGTTCTCGTAGATATACGCAGTATTTT.

This clone was counted a single time. The CDR3 is CASSLQGPGYTF. DNA of the CDR3: TGTGCCAGCAGCTTACAGGGTCCCGGCTACACCTTC. V and J are TRBV7-9 and TRBJ1-2, with D possibly TRBD1 on 5 matching bases. V gave up 2 bases and J gave up 8 bases, with 9 bases separating them. This CDR3 is built from 12 residues. Germline loops: CDR1 SEHNR, CDR2 FQNEAQ (reference sequence).